This TCR beta chain was retrieved from a study of blood T cell repertoires in COVID-19. This clone appeared once. The cohort comprised adults aged 18 to 89 years residing in 20 to 30 US areas. Study processing details: Reference gene primer amplification gave nucleated cell count estimates. The repertoire was sequenced with immunoSEQ multiplex PCR; TCRdb's copy has only in-frame clones and lacks some. V and J calls and clone size follow that table, whereas D and trimming were derived from the DNA. The table lists 250,000 or so clones, 75% to 95% of them singletons, with approximately 3% in the top ten. The CDR3 consists of 12 residues. Germline V gives CDR1 LGHNT, CDR2 FRNRAP. The V gene lost 5 bases and the J gene lost 3 bases, with 8 bases spanning the gap.

The sequence was collected from a man aged 35-49 years who had been exposed to COVID-19. The chain has TRBV12-5 and TRBJ2-7; a weak D match, TRBD2 (5 bases). Source material: PBMCs or T cells enriched from blood (not recorded which). DNA of the CDR3: TGTGCTAGTGGTCCTGGAGGCTACGAGCAGTACTTC. Its translation is CASGPGGYEQYF.